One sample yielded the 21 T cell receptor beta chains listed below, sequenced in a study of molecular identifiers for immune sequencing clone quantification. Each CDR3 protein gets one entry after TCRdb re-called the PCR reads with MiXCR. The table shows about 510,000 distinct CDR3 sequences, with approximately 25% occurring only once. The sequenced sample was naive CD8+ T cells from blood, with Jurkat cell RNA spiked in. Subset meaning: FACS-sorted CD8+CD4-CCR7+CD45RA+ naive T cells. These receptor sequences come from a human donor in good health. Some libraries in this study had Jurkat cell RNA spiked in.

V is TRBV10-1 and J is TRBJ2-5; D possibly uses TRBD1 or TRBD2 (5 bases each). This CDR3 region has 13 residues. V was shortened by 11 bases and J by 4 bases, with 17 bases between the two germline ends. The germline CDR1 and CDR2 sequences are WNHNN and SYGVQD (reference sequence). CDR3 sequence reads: CAFRCEGLETQYF. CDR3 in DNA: TGCGCCTTCAGGTGTGAGGGGTTAGAGACCCAGTACTTC.

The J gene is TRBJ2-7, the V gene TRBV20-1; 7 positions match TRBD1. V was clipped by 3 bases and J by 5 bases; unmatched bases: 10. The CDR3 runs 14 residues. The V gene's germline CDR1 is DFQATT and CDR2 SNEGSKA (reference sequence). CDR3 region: CSASAWDSRNEQYF. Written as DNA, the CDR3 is TGCAGTGCTAGCGCCTGGGACAGCCGTAACGAGCAGTACTTC.

CDR3 in amino acids: CASSPTGGSSNEKLFF. The CDR3 nucleotides read TGCGCCAGCAGCCCTACCGGGGGAAGCTCTAATGAAAAACTGTTTTTT. The rearrangement joins TRBV4-1 to TRBJ1-4, with a tentative D call TRBD1 (5 bases). Trimming left V 4 bases short and J 3 bases short, with 15 bases between. This CDR3 is built from 16 residues. Germline CDR1 is MGHRA and CDR2 is YSYEKL.

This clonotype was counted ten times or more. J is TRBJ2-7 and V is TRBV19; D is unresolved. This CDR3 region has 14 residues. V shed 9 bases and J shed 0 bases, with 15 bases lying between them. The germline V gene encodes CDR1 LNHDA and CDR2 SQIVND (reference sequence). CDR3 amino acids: CASSPGRSSYEQYF. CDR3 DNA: TGTGCCAGCAGCCCCGGCAGGAGCTCCTACGAGCAGTACTTC.

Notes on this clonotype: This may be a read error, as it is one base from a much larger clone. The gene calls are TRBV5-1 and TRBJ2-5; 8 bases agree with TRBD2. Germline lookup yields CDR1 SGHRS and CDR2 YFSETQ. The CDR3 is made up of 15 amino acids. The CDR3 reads CASGLVGSGIETQYF. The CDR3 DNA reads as TGCGCCAGCGGCTTGGTGGGTAGCGGGATCGAGACCCAGTACTTC.

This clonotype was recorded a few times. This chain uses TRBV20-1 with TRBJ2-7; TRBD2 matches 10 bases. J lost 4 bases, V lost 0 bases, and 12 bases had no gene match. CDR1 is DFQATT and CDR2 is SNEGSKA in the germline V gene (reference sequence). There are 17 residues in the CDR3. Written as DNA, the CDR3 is TGCAGTGCTAGAGAGACTATGAGCGGGGGGGCGGCTTACGAGCAGTACTTC. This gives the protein CSARETMSGGAAYEQYF.

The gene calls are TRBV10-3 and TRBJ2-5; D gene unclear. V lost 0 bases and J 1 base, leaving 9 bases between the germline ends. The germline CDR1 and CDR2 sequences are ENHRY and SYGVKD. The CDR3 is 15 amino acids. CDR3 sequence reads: CAISESAVPQETQYF. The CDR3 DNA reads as TGTGCCATCAGTGAGTCGGCAGTACCCCAAGAGACCCAGTACTTC.

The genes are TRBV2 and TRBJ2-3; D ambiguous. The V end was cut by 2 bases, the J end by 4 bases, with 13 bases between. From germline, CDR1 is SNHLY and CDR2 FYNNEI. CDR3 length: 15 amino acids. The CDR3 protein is CASSEIDRVPDTQYF. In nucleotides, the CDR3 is TGTGCCAGCAGTGAAATAGATAGAGTCCCAGATACGCAGTATTTT.

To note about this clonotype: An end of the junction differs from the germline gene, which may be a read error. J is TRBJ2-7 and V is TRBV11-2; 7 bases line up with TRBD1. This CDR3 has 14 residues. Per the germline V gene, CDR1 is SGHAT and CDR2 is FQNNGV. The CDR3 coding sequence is TGTGCCAGCAGCTTCGTAAGGGGGCGGATTGAGCGGTACTTC. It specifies CASSFVRGRIERYF.

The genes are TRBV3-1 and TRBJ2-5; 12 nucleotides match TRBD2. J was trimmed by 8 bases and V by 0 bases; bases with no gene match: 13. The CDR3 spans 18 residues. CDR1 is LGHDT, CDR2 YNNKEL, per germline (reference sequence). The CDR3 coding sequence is TGTGCCAGCAGCCAAGAATTTAGGACTAGCGGGGCTAGAGATACCCAGTACTTC. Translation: CASSQEFRTSGARDTQYF.

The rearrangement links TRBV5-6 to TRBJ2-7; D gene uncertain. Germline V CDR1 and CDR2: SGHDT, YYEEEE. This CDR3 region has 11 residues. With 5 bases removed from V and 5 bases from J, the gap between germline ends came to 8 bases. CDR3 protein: CASSIRNEQYF. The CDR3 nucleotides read TGTGCCAGCAGTATCAGAAACGAGCAGTACTTC.

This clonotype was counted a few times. DNA of the CDR3: TGTGCCAGCAGGCCACAGGGGGCGGGCACTGAAGCTTTCTTT. This encodes CASRPQGAGTEAFF. The V call is TRBV6-5, the J call TRBJ1-1; TRBD1 agrees at 9 bases. Germline values: CDR1 MNHEY, CDR2 SVGAGI. Germline trimming cut 6 bases from V and 4 bases from J; bases unmatched to any gene: 6. The CDR3 has 14 amino acids.

This chain's CDR3 is CATSRPGQGVETQYF. The DNA of the CDR3 is TGTGCCACCAGCAGACCCGGACAGGGTGTGGAGACCCAGTACTTC. The rearrangement joins TRBV15 to TRBJ2-5; TRBD1 matches 8 bases. There are 15 residues in the CDR3. V shed 2 bases and J 5 bases; nucleotides not matched to a gene: 7. CDR1 is LNHNV, CDR2 YYDKDF, per germline (reference sequence).

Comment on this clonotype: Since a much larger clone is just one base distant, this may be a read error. This CDR3 is CASSLGPEHEQYF. The CDR3 DNA reads TGCGCCAGCAGCTTGGGGCCGGAGCACGAGCAGTACTTC. The rearrangement links TRBV5-1 to TRBJ2-7, with D unresolved. CDR1 and CDR2 (germline): SGHRS, YFSETQ. The CDR3 runs 13 residues. V lost 0 bases to trimming and J lost 5 bases, with 9 bases between them.

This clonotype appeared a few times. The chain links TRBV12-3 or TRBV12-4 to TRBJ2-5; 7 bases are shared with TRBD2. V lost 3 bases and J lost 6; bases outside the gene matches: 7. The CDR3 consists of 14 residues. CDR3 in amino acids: CASSFQTSRQTQYF. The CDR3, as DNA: TGTGCCAGCAGTTTTCAGACTAGCAGGCAGACCCAGTACTTC.

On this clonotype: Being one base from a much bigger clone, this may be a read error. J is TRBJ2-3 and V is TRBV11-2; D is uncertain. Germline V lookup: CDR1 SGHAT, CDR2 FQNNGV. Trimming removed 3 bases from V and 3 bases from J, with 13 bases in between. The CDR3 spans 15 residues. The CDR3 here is CASSFAARSTDTQYF. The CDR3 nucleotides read TGTGCCAGCAGCTTCGCAGCTAGATCTACAGATACGCAGTATTTT. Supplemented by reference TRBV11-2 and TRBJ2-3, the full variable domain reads EAGVAQSPRYKIIEKRQSVAFWCNPISGHATLYWYQQILGQGPKLLIQFQNNGVVDDSQLPKDRFSAERLKGVDSTLKIQPAKLEDSAVYLCASSFAARSTDTQYFGPGTRLTVL.

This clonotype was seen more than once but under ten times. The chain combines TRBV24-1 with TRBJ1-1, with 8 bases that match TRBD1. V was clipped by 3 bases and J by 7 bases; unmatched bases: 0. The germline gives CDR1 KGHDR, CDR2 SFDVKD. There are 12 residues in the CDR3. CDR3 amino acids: CATSDGTGEAFF. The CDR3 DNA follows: TGTGCCACCAGTGATGGGACAGGTGAAGCTTTCTTT.

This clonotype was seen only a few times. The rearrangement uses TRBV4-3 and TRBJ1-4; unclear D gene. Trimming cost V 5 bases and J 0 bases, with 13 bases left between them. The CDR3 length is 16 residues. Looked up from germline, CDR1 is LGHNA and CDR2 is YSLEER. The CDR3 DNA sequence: TGCGCCAGCAGCGAGTCCTGGGGAGCAACTAATGAAAAACTGTTTTTT. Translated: CASSESWGATNEKLFF.

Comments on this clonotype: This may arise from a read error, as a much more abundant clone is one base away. The DNA of the CDR3 is TGTGCCAGCAGCCCCTTGACAGATCCAGGTAGAGCTTTCTTT. Amino acid sequence: CASSPLTDPGRAFF. The chain employs TRBV9 and TRBJ1-1, with TRBD1 as a possible D gene (5 bases). The CDR3 totals 14 residues. The germline V gene has CDR1 SGDLS and CDR2 YYNGEE. V was clipped by 4 bases and J by 10 bases, with 20 bases between them.

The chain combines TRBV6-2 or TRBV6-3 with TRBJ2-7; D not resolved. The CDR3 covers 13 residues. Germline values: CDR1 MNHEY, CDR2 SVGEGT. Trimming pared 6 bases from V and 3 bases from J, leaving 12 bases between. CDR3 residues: CASRGTRYYEQYF. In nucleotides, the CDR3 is TGTGCCAGCAGGGGAACAAGGTACTACGAGCAGTACTTC.

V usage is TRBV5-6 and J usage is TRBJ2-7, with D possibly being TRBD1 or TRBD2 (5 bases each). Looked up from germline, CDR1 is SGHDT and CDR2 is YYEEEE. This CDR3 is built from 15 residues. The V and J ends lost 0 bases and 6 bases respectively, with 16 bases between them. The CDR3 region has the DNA TGTGCCAGCAGCTTGGCGGGACCCGCGGCCTCCGAGCAGTACTTC. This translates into CASSLAGPAASEQYF. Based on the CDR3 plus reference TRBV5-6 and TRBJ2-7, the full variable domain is DAGVTQSPTHLIKTRGQQVTLRCSPKSGHDTVSWYQQALGQGPQFIFQYYEEEERQRGNFPDRFSGHQFPNYSSELNVNALLLGDSALYLCASSLAGPAASEQYFGPGTRLTVT.